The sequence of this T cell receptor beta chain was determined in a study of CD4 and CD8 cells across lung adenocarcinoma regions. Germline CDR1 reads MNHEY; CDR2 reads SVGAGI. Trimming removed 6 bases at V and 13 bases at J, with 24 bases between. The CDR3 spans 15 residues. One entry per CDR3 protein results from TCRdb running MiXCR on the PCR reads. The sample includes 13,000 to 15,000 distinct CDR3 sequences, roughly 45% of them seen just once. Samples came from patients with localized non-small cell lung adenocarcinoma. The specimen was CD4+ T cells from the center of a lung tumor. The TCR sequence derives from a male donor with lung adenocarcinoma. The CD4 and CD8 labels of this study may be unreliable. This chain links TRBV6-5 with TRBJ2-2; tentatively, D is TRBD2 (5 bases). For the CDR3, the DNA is TGTGCCAGCAGACTCCAGTCTGGGAGCACCGAGGCGCTGTTTTTT. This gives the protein CASRLQSGSTEALFF.